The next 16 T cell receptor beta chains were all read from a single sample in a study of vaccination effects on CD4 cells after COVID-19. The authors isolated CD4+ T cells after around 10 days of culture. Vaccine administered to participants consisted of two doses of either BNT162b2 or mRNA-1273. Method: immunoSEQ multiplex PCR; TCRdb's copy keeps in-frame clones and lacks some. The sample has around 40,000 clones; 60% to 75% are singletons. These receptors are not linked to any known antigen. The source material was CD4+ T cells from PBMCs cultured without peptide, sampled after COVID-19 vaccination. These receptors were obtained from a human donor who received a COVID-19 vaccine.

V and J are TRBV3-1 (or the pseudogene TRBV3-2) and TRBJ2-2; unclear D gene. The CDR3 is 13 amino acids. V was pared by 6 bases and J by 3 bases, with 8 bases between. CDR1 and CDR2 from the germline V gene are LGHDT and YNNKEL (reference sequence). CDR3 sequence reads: CASRQTYTGELFF. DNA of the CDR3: TGTGCCAGCAGACAAACATACACCGGGGAGCTGTTTTTT.

In DNA form, the CDR3 reads TGTGCCAGCTCACCAAAAGGTACTGAAGCTTTCTTT. Translation gives CASSPKGTEAFF. The chain has TRBV18 and TRBJ1-1; no clear D. Per germline, CDR1 KGHSH and CDR2 LQKENI. The length of the CDR3 is 12 residues. V was shortened by 2 bases and J by 5 bases, with 6 bases between the two germline ends. Using reference TRBV18 and TRBJ1-1 for the parts outside the CDR3, the full variable domain is NAGVMQNPRHLVRRRGQEARLRCSPMKGHSHVYWYRQLPEEGLKFMVYLQKENIIDESGMPKERFSAEFPKEGPSILRIQQVVRGDSAAYFCASSPKGTEAFFGQGTRLTVV.

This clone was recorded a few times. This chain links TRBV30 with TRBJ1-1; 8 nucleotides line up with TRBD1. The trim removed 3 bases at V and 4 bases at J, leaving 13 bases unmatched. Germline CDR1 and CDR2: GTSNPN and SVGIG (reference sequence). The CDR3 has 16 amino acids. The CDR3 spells CAWRKGQVVRGTEAFF. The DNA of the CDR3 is TGTGCCTGGAGAAAGGGACAGGTGGTAAGGGGCACTGAAGCTTTCTTT.

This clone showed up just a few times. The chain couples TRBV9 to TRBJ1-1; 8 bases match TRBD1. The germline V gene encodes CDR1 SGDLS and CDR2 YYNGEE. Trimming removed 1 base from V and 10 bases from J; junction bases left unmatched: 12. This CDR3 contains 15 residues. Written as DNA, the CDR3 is TGTGCCAGCAGCGTACAGACAGGGGCGGAAAAGGCAGCTTTCTTT. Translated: CASSVQTGAEKAAFF.

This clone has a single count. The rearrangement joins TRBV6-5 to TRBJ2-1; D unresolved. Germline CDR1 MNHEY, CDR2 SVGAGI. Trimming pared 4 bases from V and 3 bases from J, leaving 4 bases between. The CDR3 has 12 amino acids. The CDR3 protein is CASSSYYNEQFF. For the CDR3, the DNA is TGTGCCAGCAGTTCCTACTACAATGAGCAGTTCTTC.

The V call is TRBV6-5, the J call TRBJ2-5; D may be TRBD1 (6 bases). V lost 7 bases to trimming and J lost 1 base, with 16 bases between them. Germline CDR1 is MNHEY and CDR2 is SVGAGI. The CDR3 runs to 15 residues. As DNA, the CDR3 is TGTGCCAGCATGTTACCCCAGGGGCCCCAAGAGACCCAGTACTTC. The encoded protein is CASMLPQGPQETQYF.

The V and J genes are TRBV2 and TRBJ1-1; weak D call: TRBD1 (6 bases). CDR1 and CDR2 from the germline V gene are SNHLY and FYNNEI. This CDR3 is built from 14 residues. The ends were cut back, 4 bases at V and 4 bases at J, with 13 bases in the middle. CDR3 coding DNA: TGTGCCAGCAGTGGACAGGATTGGATCACTGAAGCTTTCTTT. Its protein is CASSGQDWITEAFF.

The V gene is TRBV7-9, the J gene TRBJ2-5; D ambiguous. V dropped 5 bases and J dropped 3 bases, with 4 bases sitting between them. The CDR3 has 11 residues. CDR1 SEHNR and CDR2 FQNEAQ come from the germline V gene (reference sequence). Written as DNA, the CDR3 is TGTGCCAGCAGCCCGAAAGAGACCCAGTACTTC. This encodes CASSPKETQYF.

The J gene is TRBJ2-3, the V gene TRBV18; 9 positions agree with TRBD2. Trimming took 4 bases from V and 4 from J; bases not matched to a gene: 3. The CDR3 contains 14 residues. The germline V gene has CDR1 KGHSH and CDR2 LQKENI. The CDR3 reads CASSRLAVPDTQYF. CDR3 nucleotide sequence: TGTGCCAGCTCACGACTAGCGGTACCAGATACGCAGTATTTT.

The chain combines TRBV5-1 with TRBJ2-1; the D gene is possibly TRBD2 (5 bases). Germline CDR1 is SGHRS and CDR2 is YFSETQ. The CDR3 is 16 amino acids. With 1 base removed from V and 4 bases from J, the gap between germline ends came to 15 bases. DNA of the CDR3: TGCGCCAGCAGCTTGACGTCGTCTAGCCGGTACAATGAGCAGTTCTTC. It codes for CASSLTSSSRYNEQFF.

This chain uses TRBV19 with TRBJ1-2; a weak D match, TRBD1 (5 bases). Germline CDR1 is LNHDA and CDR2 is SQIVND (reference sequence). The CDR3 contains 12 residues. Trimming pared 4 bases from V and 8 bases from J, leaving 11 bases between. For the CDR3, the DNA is TGTGCCAGTAGTAGCCGGGACCTCGGCTACACCTTC. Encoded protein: CASSSRDLGYTF.

DNA for the CDR3: TGTGCCATCAGGATTGGGACAGGGGGAACAGATACGCAGTATTTT. Translated: CAIRIGTGGTDTQYF. The J gene is TRBJ2-3, the V gene TRBV10-3; 11 bases are shared with TRBD1. V lost 6 bases and J lost 3; bases outside the gene matches: 5. The CDR3 has 15 residues. CDR1 and CDR2 from the germline V gene are ENHRY and SYGVKD.

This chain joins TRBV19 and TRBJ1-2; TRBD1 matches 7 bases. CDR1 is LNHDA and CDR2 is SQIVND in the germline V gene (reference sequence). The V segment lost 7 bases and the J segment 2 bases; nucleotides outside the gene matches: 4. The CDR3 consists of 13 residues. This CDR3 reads CASMTGPNYGYTF. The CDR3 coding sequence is TGTGCCAGTATGACAGGGCCGAACTATGGCTACACCTTC.

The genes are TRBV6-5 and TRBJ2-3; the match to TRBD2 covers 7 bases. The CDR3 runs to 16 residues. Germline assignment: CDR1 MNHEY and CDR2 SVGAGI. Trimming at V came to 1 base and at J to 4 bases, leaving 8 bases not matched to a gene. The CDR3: CASSYWGEAGSDTQYF. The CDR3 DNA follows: TGTGCCAGCAGTTACTGGGGGGAAGCGGGGTCAGATACGCAGTATTTT.

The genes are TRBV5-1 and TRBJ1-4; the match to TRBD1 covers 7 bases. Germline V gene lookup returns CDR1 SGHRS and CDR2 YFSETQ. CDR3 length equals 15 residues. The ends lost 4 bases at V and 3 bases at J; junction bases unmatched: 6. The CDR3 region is CASSPWDSPNEKLFF. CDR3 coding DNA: TGCGCCAGCAGCCCTTGGGACAGTCCTAATGAAAAACTGTTTTTT.

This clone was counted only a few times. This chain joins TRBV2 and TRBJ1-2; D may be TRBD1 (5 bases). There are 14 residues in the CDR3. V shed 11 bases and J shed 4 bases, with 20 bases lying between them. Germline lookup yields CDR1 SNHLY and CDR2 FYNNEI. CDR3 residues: CAFHRDRHVYGYTF. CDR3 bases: TGTGCCTTCCACCGGGACCGACATGTCTATGGCTACACCTTC. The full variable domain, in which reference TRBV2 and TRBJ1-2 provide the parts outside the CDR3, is EPEVTQTPSHQVTQMGQEVILRCVPISNHLYFYWYRQILGQKVEFLVSFYNNEISEKSEIFDDQFSVERPDGSNFTLKIRSTKLEDSAMYFCAFHRDRHVYGYTFGSGTRLTVV.